This TCR beta chain was documented in a study of OX40 agonist ivuxolimab in advanced cancers. About the study: Subjects had a mean age of around 60 years, with a range of 23 to 79; more than 75% were male. Partial responses occurred in three patients (one hepatocellular carcinoma, two cutaneous melanoma).

TCRdb keeps only in-frame clones here, not all; method: immunoSEQ multiplex PCR. Of approximately 90,000 clones in the sample, about 90% were seen once. On this clone itself: The target antigen is unknown.

The CDR3 is made up of 14 amino acids. Trimming removed 6 bases from V and 4 bases from J, with 15 bases in between. Germline V CDR1 and CDR2: MNHNS, SASEGT. Regarding the study as a whole: Both CD4+ and CD8+ T cell populations in blood had undergone clonal expansion by week 6 at 0.1 to 3.0 mg/kg. Low normalized T-cell clonal expansion also characterized some of the nonresponders.

The genes are TRBV6-1 and TRBJ2-5; D is unresolved. This receptor was obtained from an adult with an advanced solid tumor such as melanoma, head and neck, liver or kidney cancer. Sequenced here: CD4+ or CD8+ T cells sorted from blood, sampled in a trial of the OX40 agonist ivuxolimab. DNA for the CDR3: TGTGCCAGCAGGAGGAGTCAGGTCGGAGAGACCCAGTACTTC. Its protein is CASRRSQVGETQYF.